The 5 T cell receptor beta chains listed next were all sequenced from one sample in a study of shared clonotypes between healthy human individuals. Data came from immunoSEQ multiplex PCR; TCRdb stores just in-frame clones and leaves some out. The sample lists some 1.4 million clones; approximately 96% were seen once. The material sequenced was naive CD4+ T cells sorted from blood. Subset of the sample: CD45RA+ positively selected. The receptors derive from a man in his thirties or forties in good health.

The chain links TRBV25-1 to TRBJ2-7; a possible D gene is TRBD1 (5 bases). CDR1 is MGHDK and CDR2 is SYGVNS in the germline V gene. The CDR3 is made up of 16 amino acids. V lost 5 bases and J 2 bases, leaving 19 bases between the germline ends. This CDR3 reads CASSQTSITGTYEQYF. The CDR3 coding sequence is TGTGCCAGCAGTCAAACCTCGATTACAGGCACCTACGAGCAGTACTTC.

The CDR3 reads CASTTRTDTQYF. Written as DNA, the CDR3 is TGTGCCAGCACGACCCGGACAGATACGCAGTATTTT. V usage is TRBV28 and J usage is TRBJ2-3; no clear D gene. Germline V gives CDR1 MDHEN, CDR2 SYDVKM. The CDR3 sequence is 12 residues long. Trimming removed 7 bases at V and 3 bases at J, with 8 bases between.

Turning to this clone: Other DNA sequences in the sample encode the same CDR3. This sequence joins TRBV5-1 and TRBJ1-5, with D unresolved. V dropped 4 bases and J dropped 3 bases, with 8 bases sitting between them. CDR3 length equals 13 residues. The germline V gene encodes CDR1 SGHRS and CDR2 YFSETQ. The CDR3 is CASSPDPNQPQHF. In DNA, the CDR3 is TGCGCCAGCAGCCCTGACCCCAATCAGCCCCAGCATTTT.

This chain joins TRBV7-9 and TRBJ2-2; D is undetermined. This CDR3 has 14 residues. Germline CDR1 SEHNR, CDR2 FQNEAQ (reference sequence). Deletions cut 5 bases from V and 2 bases from J, with 9 bases between. CDR3 amino acids: CASSTDQNTGELFF. The CDR3 DNA reads TGTGCCAGCAGCACCGACCAAAACACCGGGGAGCTGTTTTTT.

The gene calls are TRBV9 and TRBJ2-3, with 8 positions matching TRBD1. The germline CDR1 and CDR2 sequences are SGDLS and YYNGEE. This CDR3 spans 16 amino acids. V lost 4 bases to trimming and J lost 0 bases; unmatched junction nucleotides: 7. The CDR3 coding sequence is TGTGCCAGCAGCTTCGGACAGGGTTTAAGCACAGATACGCAGTATTTT. It specifies CASSFGQGLSTDTQYF. The full variable domain, in which reference TRBV9 and TRBJ2-3 provide the parts outside the CDR3, is DSGVTQTPKHLITATGQRVTLRCSPRSGDLSVYWYQQSLDQGLQFLIQYYNGEERAKGNILERFSAQQFPDLHSELNLSSLELGDSALYFCASSFGQGLSTDTQYFGPGTRLTVL.